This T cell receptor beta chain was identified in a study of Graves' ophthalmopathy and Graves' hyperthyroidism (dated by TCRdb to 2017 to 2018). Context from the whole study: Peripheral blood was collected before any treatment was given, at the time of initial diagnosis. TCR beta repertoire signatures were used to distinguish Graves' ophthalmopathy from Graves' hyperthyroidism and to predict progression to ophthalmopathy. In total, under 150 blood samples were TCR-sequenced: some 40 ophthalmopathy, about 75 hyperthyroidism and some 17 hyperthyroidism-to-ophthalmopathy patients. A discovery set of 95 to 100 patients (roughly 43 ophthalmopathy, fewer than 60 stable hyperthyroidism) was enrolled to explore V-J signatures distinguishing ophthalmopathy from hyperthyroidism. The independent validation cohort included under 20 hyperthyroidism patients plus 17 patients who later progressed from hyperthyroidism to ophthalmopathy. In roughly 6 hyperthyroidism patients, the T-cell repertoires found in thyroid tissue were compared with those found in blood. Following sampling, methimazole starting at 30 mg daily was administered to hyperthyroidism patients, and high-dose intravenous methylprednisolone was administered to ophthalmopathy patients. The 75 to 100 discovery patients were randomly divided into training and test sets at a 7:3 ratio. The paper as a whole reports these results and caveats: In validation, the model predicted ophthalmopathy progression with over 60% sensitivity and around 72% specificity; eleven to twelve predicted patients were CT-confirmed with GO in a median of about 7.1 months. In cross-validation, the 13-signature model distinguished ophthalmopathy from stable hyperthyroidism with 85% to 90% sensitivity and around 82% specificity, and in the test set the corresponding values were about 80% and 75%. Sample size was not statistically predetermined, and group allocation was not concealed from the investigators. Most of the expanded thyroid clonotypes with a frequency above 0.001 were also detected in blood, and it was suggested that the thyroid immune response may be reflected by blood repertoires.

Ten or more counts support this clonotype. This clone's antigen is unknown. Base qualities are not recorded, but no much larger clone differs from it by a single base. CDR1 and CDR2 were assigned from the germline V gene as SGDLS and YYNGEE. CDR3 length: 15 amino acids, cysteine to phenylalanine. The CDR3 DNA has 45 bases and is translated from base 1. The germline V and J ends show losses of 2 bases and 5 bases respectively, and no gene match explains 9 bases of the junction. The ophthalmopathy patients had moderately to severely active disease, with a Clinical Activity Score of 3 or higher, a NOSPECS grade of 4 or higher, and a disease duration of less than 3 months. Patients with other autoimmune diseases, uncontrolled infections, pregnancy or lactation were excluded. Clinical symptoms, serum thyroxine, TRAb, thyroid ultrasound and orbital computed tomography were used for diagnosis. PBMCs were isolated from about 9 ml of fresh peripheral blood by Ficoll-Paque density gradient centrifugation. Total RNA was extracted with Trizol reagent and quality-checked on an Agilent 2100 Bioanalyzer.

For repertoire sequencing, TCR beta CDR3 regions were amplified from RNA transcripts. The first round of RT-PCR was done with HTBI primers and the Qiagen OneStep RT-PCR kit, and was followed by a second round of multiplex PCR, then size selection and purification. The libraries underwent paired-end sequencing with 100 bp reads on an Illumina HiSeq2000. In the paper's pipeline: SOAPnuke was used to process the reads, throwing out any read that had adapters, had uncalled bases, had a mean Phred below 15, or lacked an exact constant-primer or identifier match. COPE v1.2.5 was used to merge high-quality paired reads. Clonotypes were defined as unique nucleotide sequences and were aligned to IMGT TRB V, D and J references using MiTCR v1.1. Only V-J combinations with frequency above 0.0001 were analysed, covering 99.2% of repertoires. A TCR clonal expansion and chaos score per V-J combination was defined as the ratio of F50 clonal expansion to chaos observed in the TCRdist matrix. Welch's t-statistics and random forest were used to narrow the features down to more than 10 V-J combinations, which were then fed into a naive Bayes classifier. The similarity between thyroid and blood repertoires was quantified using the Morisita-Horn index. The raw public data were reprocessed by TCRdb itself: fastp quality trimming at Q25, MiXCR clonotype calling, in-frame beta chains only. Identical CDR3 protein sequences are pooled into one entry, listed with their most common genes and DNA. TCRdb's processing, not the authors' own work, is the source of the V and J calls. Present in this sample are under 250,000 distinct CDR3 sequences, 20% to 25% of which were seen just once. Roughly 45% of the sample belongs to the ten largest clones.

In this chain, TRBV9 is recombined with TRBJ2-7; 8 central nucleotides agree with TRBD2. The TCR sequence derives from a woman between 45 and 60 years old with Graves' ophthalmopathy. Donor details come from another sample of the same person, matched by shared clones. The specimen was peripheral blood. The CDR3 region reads CASSVQAGVAHEQYF. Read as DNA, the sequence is TGTGCCAGCAGCGTCCAAGCGGGAGTGGCCCACGAGCAGTACTTC.